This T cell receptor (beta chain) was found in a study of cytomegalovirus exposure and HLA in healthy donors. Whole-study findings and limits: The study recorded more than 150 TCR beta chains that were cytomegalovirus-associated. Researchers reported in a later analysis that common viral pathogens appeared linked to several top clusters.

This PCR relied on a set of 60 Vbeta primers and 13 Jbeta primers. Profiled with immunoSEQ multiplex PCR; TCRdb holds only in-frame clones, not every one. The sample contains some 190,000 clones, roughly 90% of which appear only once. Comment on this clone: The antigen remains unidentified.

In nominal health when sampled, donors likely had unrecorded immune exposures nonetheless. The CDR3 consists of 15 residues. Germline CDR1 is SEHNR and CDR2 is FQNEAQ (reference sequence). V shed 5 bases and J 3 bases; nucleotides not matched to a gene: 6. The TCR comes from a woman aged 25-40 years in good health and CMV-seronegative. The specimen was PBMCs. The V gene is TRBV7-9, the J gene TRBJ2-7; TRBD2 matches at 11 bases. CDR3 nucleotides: TGTGCCAGCAGCCGACCTAGCGGGGGGTTCTACGAGCAGTACTTC. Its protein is CASSRPSGGFYEQYF. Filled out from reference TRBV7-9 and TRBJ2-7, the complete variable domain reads DTGVSQNPRHKITKRGQNVTFRCDPISEHNRLYWYRQTLGQGPEFLTYFQNEAQLEKSRLLSDRFSAERPKGSFSTLEIQRTEQGDSAMYLCASSRPSGGFYEQYFGPGTRLTVT.